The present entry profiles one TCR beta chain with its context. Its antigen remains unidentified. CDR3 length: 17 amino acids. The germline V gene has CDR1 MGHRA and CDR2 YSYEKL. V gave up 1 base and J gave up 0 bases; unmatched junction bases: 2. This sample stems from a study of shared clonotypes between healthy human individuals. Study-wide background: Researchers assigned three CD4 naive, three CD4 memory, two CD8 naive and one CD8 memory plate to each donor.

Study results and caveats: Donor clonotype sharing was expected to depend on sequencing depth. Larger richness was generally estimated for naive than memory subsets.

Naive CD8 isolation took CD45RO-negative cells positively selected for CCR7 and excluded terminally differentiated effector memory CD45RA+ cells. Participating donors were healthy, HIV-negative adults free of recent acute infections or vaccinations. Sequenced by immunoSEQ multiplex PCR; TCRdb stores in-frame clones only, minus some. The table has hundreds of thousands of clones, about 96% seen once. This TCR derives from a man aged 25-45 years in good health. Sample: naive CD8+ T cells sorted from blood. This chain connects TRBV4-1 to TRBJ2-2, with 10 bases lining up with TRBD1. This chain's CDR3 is CASSQVDRGPNTGELFF. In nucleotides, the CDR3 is TGCGCCAGCAGCCAAGTTGACAGGGGGCCGAACACCGGGGAGCTGTTTTTT.